A selection of T cell receptor beta chains follows, all from one sample in a study of blood T cell repertoires in COVID-19. Some clones are missing from TCRdb's copy, which holds only in-frame ones; the method was immunoSEQ multiplex PCR. Of 160,000 or so clones in the sample, 84% were seen once. Material: PBMCs or T cells enriched from blood (not recorded which). Every receptor here comes from a woman in her forties or fifties who had recovered from COVID-19. The CDR3 runs from the conserved cysteine through the conserved F or W. D genes are given only for firm matches. A row's size may be missing; if present it is once, few, many or a size class.

v_gene	abundance	d_gene	j_gene	CDR3nt	CDR3aa
TRBV2	NA	NA	TRBJ1-1	TGTGCCAGCAGGCGGGACTTCTTCACTGAAGCTTTCTTT	CASRRDFFTEAFF
TRBV21-1	NA	NA	TRBJ2-7	TGTGCCAGCAGCACCATCCGGGACAGCATCTACGAGCAGTACTTC	CASSTIRDSIYEQYF
TRBV14	NA	TRBD2	TRBJ2-1	TGTGCCAGCAGTCGACTAGCGGGAGGGCCCCCTCGGGGGTCCTACAATGAGCAGTTCTTC	CASSRLAGGPPRGSYNEQFF
TRBV28	NA	TRBD1	TRBJ2-2	TGTGCCAGCAGCACGCCGAGTTGGACAGGGATGAACACCGGGGAGCTGTTTTTT	CASSTPSWTGMNTGELFF
TRBV10-3	NA	TRBD2	TRBJ2-2	TGTGCCATCAGTGAGTCCTCGACTAGCTACACCGGGGAGCTGTTTTTT	CAISESSTSYTGELFF
TRBV11-2	NA	TRBD2	TRBJ2-7	TGTGCCAGCAGCTCCCCCCTAGCGGGAGGCTCCTACGAGCAGTACTTC	CASSSPLAGGSYEQYF
TRBV7-2	NA	NA	TRBJ1-2	TGTGCCAGCAGCTTAGAAGCGGGGAGGATAGGTGGCTACACCTTC	CASSLEAGRIGGYTF
TRBV4-3	NA	NA	TRBJ1-1	TGCGCCAGCAGCCAGGGCTGGTTAAACACTGAAGCTTTCTTT	CASSQGWLNTEAFF
TRBV5-1	NA	TRBD1	TRBJ2-2	TGCGCCAGCGGAGAGACAGGGGCCGGGGAGCTGTTTTTT	CASGETGAGELFF
TRBV5-6	NA	TRBD1	TRBJ1-4	TGTGCCAGCAGCCCAACCGGACAGGGCGCCGGAGATGAAAAACTGTTTTTT	CASSPTGQGAGDEKLFF
TRBV3-1/TRBV3-2	NA	TRBD2	TRBJ2-1	TGTGCCAGCAGCCCTCGACTAGCGGGAGAAAATGAGCAGTTCTTC	CASSPRLAGENEQFF
TRBV6-1	NA	TRBD2	TRBJ2-1	TGTGCCAGCAGTGCACTGGTCCTAACTAGCGGGGCGTACAATGAGCAGTTCTTC	CASSALVLTSGAYNEQFF
TRBV6-5	NA	NA	TRBJ1-1	TGTGCCAGCAGTCCACATGGCCGTATGAACACTGAAGCTTTCTTT	CASSPHGRMNTEAFF
TRBV5-4	NA	TRBD1	TRBJ2-7	TGTGCCAGCAGCCGGGACAGCTTCTACGAGCAGTACTTC	CASSRDSFYEQYF
TRBV7-9	NA	TRBD2	TRBJ2-7	TGTGCCAGCAGCTTAGCAGGGAGGGCCCACGAGCAGTACTTC	CASSLAGRAHEQYF
TRBV7-2	NA	TRBD2	TRBJ2-5	TGTGCCAGCAGCTTGGGACTAGCGGGGGTCGTTCCCTACTTC	CASSLGLAGVVPYF
TRBV7-9	NA	TRBD1	TRBJ1-1	TGTGCCAGCAGCCCCCAACAGGGGGAAACTGAAGCTTTCTTT	CASSPQQGETEAFF
TRBV24-1	NA	TRBD1	TRBJ2-7	TGTGCCACCAGTACCCAGGGGGTACTCGAGCAGTACTTC	CATSTQGVLEQYF
TRBV5-1	NA	TRBD1	TRBJ2-7	TGCGCCAGCAGCTTGGGCAGGACAGGGGCCTACGAGCAGTACTTC	CASSLGRTGAYEQYF
TRBV20-1	NA	NA	TRBJ2-1	TGCAGTGCCGTATCCTACAATGAGCAGTTCTTC	CSAVSYNEQFF
TRBV6-2/TRBV6-3	NA	TRBD2	TRBJ2-1	TGTGCCAGCAGTCGGGGAGGGCCGAATGAGCAGTTCTTC	CASSRGGPNEQFF
TRBV28	NA	TRBD1	TRBJ1-2	TGTGCCAGCAGTCCCCACACAGGGGGCGCGAGAGGCTACACCTTC	CASSPHTGGARGYTF
TRBV7-2	NA	TRBD2	TRBJ2-5	TGTGCCAGCAACCGGGGGGGCAGGGAGACCCAGTACTTC	CASNRGGRETQYF
TRBV7-2	NA	NA	TRBJ1-6	TGTGCCAGCAGCTTAATGGCGGGGGAATCACCCCTCCACTTT	CASSLMAGESPLHF
TRBV3-1/TRBV3-2	NA	TRBD2	TRBJ2-7	TGTGCCAGCAGCCAACCGGGACTAGTGTTCGAGCAGTACTTC	CASSQPGLVFEQYF
TRBV3-1/TRBV3-2	NA	TRBD1	TRBJ2-7	TGTGCCAGCCTGGACAGGGGGCGGGAGCAGTACTTC	CASLDRGREQYF
TRBV6-4	NA	NA	TRBJ1-2	TGTGCCAGCAGTGAGTTCGGGGGAGCCTATGGCTACACCTTC	CASSEFGGAYGYTF
TRBV5-6	NA	NA	TRBJ2-5	TGTGCCAGCAGCCCGTCAGGGGTCGGGACCCAGTACTTC	CASSPSGVGTQYF
TRBV11-2	NA	NA	TRBJ1-2	TGTGCCAGCAGCCACTCCCGGGACTTAGTGGGCTACACCTTC	CASSHSRDLVGYTF
TRBV4-3	once	NA	TRBJ2-2	TGCGCCAGCAGCCAAGAATTTCCCCAGGAACTCACCGGGGAGCTGTTTTTT	CASSQEFPQELTGELFF